This record looks at one TCR beta chain sequence and its context. Described time point: before natalizumab initiation. This sample is part of a study of multiple sclerosis patients with progressive multifocal leukoencephalopathy. Using immunoSEQ multiplex PCR, the repertoire was profiled, and TCRdb retains in-frame clones only, with some absent. The sample carries approximately 31,000 clones, around 91% recorded once. Trimming took 4 bases from V and 2 from J, leaving 14 bases between them. The germline V gene encodes CDR1 MNHNS and CDR2 SASEGT. The CDR3 contains 15 residues. This sequence joins TRBV6-1 and TRBJ2-5; D not certain. The sequencing sample was made of PBMCs. The clonotype comes from a human donor with multiple sclerosis. For the CDR3, the DNA is TGTGCCAGCAGTGTAGATAACGGGTTACAAGAGACCCAGTACTTC. It yields the protein CASSVDNGLQETQYF.